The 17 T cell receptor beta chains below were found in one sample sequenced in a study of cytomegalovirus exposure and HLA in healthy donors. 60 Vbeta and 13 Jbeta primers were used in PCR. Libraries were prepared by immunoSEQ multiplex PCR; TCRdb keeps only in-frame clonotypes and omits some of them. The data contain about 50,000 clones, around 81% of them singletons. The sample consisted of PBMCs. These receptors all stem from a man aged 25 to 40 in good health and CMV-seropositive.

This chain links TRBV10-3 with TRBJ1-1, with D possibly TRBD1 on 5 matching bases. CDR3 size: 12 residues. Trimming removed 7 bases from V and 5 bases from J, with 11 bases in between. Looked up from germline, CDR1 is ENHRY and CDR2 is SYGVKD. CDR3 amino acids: CAIMGPGTEAFF. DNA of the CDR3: TGTGCCATCATGGGGCCTGGAACTGAAGCTTTCTTT.

In nucleotides, the CDR3 is TGTGCCAGTATCTCCTGGACAGGGGGACGAGGCTACACCTTC. As protein: CASISWTGGRGYTF. The rearrangement links TRBV19 to TRBJ1-2; 10 bases are a match to TRBD1. The germline V gene has CDR1 LNHDA and CDR2 SQIVND (reference sequence). The J segment lost 8 bases and the V segment lost 7 bases, leaving 10 bases of the junction unmatched. The CDR3 totals 14 residues.

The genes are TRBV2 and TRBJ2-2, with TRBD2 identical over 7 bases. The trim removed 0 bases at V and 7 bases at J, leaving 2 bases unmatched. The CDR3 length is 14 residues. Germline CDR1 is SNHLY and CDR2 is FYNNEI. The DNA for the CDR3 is TGTGCCAGCAGTGAAGCCCGCGGGGGCGGGGAGCTGTTTTTT. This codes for CASSEARGGGELFF.

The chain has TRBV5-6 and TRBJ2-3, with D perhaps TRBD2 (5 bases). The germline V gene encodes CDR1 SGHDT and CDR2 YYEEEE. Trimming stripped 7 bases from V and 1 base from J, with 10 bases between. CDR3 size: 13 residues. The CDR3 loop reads CASEDSGTDTQYF. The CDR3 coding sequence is TGTGCCAGCGAGGATAGCGGCACAGATACGCAGTATTTT.

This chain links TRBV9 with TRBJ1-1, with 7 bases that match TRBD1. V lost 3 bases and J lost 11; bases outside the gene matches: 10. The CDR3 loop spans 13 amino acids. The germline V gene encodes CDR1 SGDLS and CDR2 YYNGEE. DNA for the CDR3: TGTGCCAGCAGCGGGGGGGTACAGGGGCGGGCTTTCTTT. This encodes CASSGGVQGRAFF.

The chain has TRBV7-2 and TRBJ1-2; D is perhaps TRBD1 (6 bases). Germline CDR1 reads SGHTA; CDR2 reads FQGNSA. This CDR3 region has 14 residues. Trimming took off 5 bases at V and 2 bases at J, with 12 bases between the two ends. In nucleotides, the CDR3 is TGTGCCAGCAGCATCTACAGGGAAAACTATGGCTACACCTTC. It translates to CASSIYRENYGYTF.

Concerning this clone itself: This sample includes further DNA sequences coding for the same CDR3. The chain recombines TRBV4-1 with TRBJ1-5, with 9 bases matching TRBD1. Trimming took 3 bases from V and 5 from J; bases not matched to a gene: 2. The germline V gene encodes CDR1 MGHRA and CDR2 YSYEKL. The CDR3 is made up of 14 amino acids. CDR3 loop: CASSHRQGDQPQHF. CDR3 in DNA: TGCGCCAGCAGCCACAGACAGGGGGATCAGCCCCAGCATTTT.

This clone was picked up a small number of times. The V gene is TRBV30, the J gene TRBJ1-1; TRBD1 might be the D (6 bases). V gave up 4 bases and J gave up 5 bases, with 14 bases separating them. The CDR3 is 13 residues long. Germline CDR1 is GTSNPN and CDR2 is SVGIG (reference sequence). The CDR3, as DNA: TGTGCCTGGATTATTACCCAGGGGACTGAAGCTTTCTTT. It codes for CAWIITQGTEAFF.

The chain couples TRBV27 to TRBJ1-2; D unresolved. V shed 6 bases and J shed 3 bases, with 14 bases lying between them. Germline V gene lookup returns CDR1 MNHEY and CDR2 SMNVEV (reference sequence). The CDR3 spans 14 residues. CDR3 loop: CASSKSSIYYGYTF. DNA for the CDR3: TGTGCCAGCAGCAAGAGTAGTATCTACTATGGCTACACCTTC.

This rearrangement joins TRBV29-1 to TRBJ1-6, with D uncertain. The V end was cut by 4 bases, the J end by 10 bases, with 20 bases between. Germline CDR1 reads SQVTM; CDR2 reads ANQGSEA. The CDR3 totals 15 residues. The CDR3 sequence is CSVVDSNAAGSPLHF. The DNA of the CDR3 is TGCAGCGTTGTCGACTCAAACGCCGCGGGGTCACCCCTCCACTTT.

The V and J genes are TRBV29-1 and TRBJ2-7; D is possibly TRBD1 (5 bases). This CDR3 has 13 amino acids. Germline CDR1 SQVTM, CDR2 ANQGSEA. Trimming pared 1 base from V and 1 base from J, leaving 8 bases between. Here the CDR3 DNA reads TGCAGCGTTGAAGTACAGGAGTCCTACGAGCAGTACTTC. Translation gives CSVEVQESYEQYF.

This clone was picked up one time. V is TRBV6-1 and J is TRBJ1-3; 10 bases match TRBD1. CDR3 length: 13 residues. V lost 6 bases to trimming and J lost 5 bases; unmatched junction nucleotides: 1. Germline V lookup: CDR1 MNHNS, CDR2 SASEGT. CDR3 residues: CASRDRGRNTIYF. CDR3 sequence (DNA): TGTGCCAGCAGGGACAGGGGGAGAAACACCATATATTTT.

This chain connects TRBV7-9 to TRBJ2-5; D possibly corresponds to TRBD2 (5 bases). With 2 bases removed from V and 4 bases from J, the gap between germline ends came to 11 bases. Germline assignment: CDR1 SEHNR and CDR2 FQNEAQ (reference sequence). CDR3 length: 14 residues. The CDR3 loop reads CASSLSSGLETQYF. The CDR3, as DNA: TGTGCCAGCAGCTTAAGTTCGGGGTTAGAGACCCAGTACTTC.

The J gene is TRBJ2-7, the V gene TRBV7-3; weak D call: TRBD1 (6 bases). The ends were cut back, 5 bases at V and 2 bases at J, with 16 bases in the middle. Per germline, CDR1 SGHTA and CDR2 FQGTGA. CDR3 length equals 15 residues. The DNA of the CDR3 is TGTGCCAGCAGCCCAGGTGGGGGCTTGGCCTACGAGCAGTACTTC. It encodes CASSPGGGLAYEQYF.

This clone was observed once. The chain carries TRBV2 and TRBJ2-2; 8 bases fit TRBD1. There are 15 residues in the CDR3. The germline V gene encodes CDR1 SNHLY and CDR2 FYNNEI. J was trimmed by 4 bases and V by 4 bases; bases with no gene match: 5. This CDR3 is CASSAQGASTGELFF. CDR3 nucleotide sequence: TGTGCCAGCAGTGCCCAGGGGGCGAGCACCGGGGAGCTGTTTTTT.

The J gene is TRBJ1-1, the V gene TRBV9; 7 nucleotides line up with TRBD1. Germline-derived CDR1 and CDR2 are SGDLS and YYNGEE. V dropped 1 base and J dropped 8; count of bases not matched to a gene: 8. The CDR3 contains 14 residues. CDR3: CASSVHQGGLEAFF. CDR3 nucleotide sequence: TGTGCCAGCAGCGTACATCAGGGGGGCCTGGAAGCTTTCTTT.

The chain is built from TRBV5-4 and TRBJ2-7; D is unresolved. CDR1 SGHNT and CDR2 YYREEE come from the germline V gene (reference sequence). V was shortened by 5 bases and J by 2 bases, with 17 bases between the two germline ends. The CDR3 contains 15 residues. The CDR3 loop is CASREDESVAYEQYF. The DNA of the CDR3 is TGTGCCAGCAGGGAAGATGAGAGCGTTGCCTACGAGCAGTACTTC.